These 21 T cell receptor beta chains were sequenced from one sample in a study of cytomegalovirus exposure and HLA in healthy donors. The PCR ran on 60 Vbeta and 13 Jbeta primers. Method: immunoSEQ multiplex PCR; TCRdb's copy keeps in-frame clones and lacks some. Here the sample table reports 150,000 to 200,000 clones. Sequenced: PBMCs. Receptors originate from a young man in good health and CMV-seronegative.

With regard to this clone: The junction and the germline gene differ at one end; a read error may be behind it. V is TRBV4-3 and J is TRBJ2-7, with a possible D match to TRBD2 (5 bases). Germline V CDR1 and CDR2: LGHNA, YSLEER. This CDR3 is built from 13 residues. CDR3 region: CASSQSPYGPRGF. In DNA form, the CDR3 reads TGCGCCAGCAGCCAATCGCCCTACGGGCCCCGGGGCTTC.

The CDR3 region has the DNA TGCAGCGTGGGGGGACTTAGCTCTGGAAACACCATATATTTT. It encodes CSVGGLSSGNTIYF. J is TRBJ1-3 and V is TRBV29-1; the D gene is possibly TRBD1 (5 bases). Trimming stripped 6 bases from V and 0 bases from J, with 12 bases between. From germline, CDR1 is SQVTM and CDR2 ANQGSEA. The CDR3 has 14 residues. Looking up the rest from reference TRBV29-1 and TRBJ1-3 gives the full variable domain: SAVISQKPSRDICQRGTSLTIQCQVDSQVTMMFWYRQQPGQSLTLIATANQGSEATYESGFVIDKFPISRPNLTFSTLTVSNMSPEDSSIYLCSVGGLSSGNTIYFGEGSWLTVV.

This chain links TRBV7-9 with TRBJ2-5; 7 bases are shared with TRBD1. The CDR3 is 14 residues long. In germline, CDR1 is SEHNR, CDR2 FQNEAQ (reference sequence). Trimming cost V 5 bases and J 5 bases; bases outside gene matches: 8. The DNA of the CDR3 is TGTGCCAGCAGCCTCGCGACAGGGTTGGAGACCCAGTACTTC. This translates into CASSLATGLETQYF.

CDR3 nucleotides: TGTGCCATCAGCTTGGACACGATTCAGCCCCAGCATTTT. Encoded protein: CAISLDTIQPQHF. J is TRBJ1-5 and V is TRBV10-3, with TRBD1 as a possible D gene (5 bases). Germline lookup yields CDR1 ENHRY and CDR2 SYGVKD. Trimming took 6 bases from V and 6 from J, leaving 12 bases between them. The CDR3 has 13 amino acids.

The chain joins TRBV11-2 to TRBJ2-3, with 9 bases matching TRBD2. The J segment lost 4 bases and the V segment lost 1 base, leaving 6 bases of the junction unmatched. Germline V lookup: CDR1 SGHAT, CDR2 FQNNGV. The length of the CDR3 is 16 residues. CDR3 in amino acids: CASSLGAGGPADTQYF. DNA for the CDR3: TGTGCCAGCAGCTTAGGTGCGGGAGGGCCGGCAGATACGCAGTATTTT.

V is TRBV9 and J is TRBJ2-1; possible D gene TRBD2, 5 bases. The CDR3 is 15 amino acids. V dropped 2 bases and J dropped 2 bases, with 11 bases sitting between them. From germline, CDR1 is SGDLS and CDR2 YYNGEE. CDR3 DNA sequence: TGTGCCAGCAGCGTGGGGAGCGGACCCTACAATGAGCAGTTCTTC. Encoded protein: CASSVGSGPYNEQFF.

The CDR3 is CASKSSGFDEQYF. The CDR3 DNA reads TGTGCCAGCAAGTCTAGCGGGTTCGACGAGCAGTACTTC. This chain uses TRBV2 with TRBJ2-7, with 8 positions matching TRBD2. This CDR3 region has 13 residues. J lost 5 bases, V lost 7 bases, and 7 bases had no gene match. CDR1 and CDR2 (germline): SNHLY, FYNNEI. Using reference TRBV2 and TRBJ2-7 for the parts outside the CDR3, the full variable domain is EPEVTQTPSHQVTQMGQEVILRCVPISNHLYFYWYRQILGQKVEFLVSFYNNEISEKSEIFDDQFSVERPDGSNFTLKIRSTKLEDSAMYFCASKSSGFDEQYFGPGTRLTVT.

The V call is TRBV18, the J call TRBJ2-3, with D perhaps TRBD2 (6 bases). Germline CDR1 is KGHSH and CDR2 is LQKENI. This CDR3 is built from 16 residues. V dropped 3 bases and J dropped 5 bases, with 18 bases sitting between them. The CDR3 region is CASSPGWAGFGDTQYF. The CDR3 nucleotides are TGTGCCAGCTCACCGGGATGGGCGGGATTTGGAGATACGCAGTATTTT.

The chain links TRBV11-3 to TRBJ2-5, with 14 nucleotides matching TRBD2. Germline loops: CDR1 SGHNT, CDR2 YENEEA. The trim removed 5 bases at V and 1 base at J, leaving 6 bases unmatched. CDR3 length equals 17 residues. CDR3 region: CASSLGTSGRIQETQYF. CDR3 nucleotides: TGTGCCAGCAGCCTCGGGACTAGCGGGAGAATCCAAGAGACCCAGTACTTC.

The rearrangement uses TRBV29-1 and TRBJ2-2, with TRBD1 matching 10 bases. Germline V CDR1 and CDR2: SQVTM, ANQGSEA. Unmatched junction bases numbered 5, after V lost 7 bases and J lost 3 bases. The CDR3 consists of 14 residues. CDR3 amino acids: CSAAGQGDTGELFF. The CDR3 coding sequence is TGCAGCGCCGCTGGACAGGGGGACACCGGGGAGCTGTTTTTT.

The chain links TRBV9 to TRBJ2-1; a weak D match, TRBD2 (5 bases). Trimming took off 0 bases at V and 2 bases at J, with 6 bases between the two ends. CDR1 and CDR2 (germline): SGDLS, YYNGEE. The CDR3 is 14 residues long. The CDR3 sequence: CASSVGTPYNEQFF. The CDR3, as DNA: TGTGCCAGCAGCGTAGGGACTCCCTACAATGAGCAGTTCTTC.

V gene TRBV18 combines with J gene TRBJ1-3; 7 bases line up with TRBD1. The CDR3 covers 17 residues. Trimming cost V 2 bases and J 0 bases; bases outside gene matches: 7. Germline CDR1 KGHSH, CDR2 LQKENI. The CDR3, as DNA: TGTGCCAGCTCACCAGAGGGACAGCACATCTCTGGAAACACCATATATTTT. It encodes CASSPEGQHISGNTIYF.

CDR3 sequence: CASTDRGAYNEQFF. CDR3 bases: TGTGCCAGCACTGACCGGGGGGCATACAATGAGCAGTTCTTC. The chain uses TRBV2 and TRBJ2-1; D might be TRBD2 (7 bases). This CDR3 is 14 amino acids long. Between the trimmed V and J ends, which lost 7 bases and 4 bases, there was a span of 14 bases. CDR1 is SNHLY, CDR2 FYNNEI, per germline.

The chain joins TRBV19 to TRBJ2-1, with D perhaps matching TRBD2 (7 bases). The V gene's germline CDR1 is LNHDA and CDR2 SQIVND (reference sequence). There are 13 residues in the CDR3. The V gene lost 11 bases and the J gene lost 4 bases, with 15 bases spanning the gap. DNA for the CDR3: TGTGCCCCCCGACGGGGGGCGTACAATGAGCAGTTCTTC. Translating gives CAPRRGAYNEQFF.

The J gene is TRBJ2-1, the V gene TRBV5-1; 10 bases align to TRBD2. The V and J ends lost 7 bases and 6 bases, in that order; junction bases with no gene match: 10. The CDR3 has 15 residues. The germline gives CDR1 SGHRS, CDR2 YFSETQ. The CDR3 is CASQGSGRAFNEQFF. The CDR3 nucleotides read TGCGCCAGCCAAGGGAGCGGGAGGGCCTTCAATGAGCAGTTCTTC.

The V gene is TRBV27, the J gene TRBJ2-2; 10 positions agree with TRBD1. The CDR3 has 17 residues. Looked up from germline, CDR1 is MNHEY and CDR2 is SMNVEV (reference sequence). Trimming cost V 5 bases and J 6 bases; bases outside gene matches: 12. Here the CDR3 reads CASSAPPRDRGPGELFF. The DNA for the CDR3 is TGTGCCAGCAGTGCCCCCCCACGGGACAGGGGCCCCGGGGAGCTGTTTTTT.

The chain joins TRBV2 to TRBJ1-3; D gene uncertain. V gave up 6 bases and J gave up 2 bases, with 5 bases separating them. CDR1 and CDR2 from the germline V gene are SNHLY and FYNNEI. The CDR3 runs 12 residues. The CDR3: CASSGAGNTIYF. DNA of the CDR3: TGTGCCAGCAGCGGGGCTGGAAACACCATATATTTT.

This chain uses TRBV7-9 with TRBJ2-1; no clear D. CDR3 length equals 14 residues. The V end was cut by 6 bases, the J end by 4 bases, with 13 bases between. Germline values: CDR1 SEHNR, CDR2 FQNEAQ (reference sequence). This chain's CDR3 is CASRSWQEYNEQFF. The CDR3 bases are TGTGCCAGCAGGTCATGGCAGGAATACAATGAGCAGTTCTTC.

The chain couples TRBV9 to TRBJ2-1; 15 nucleotides agree with TRBD2. The CDR3 is made up of 16 amino acids. V lost 2 bases, J lost 5 bases, and 2 bases stayed unmatched. Germline V gives CDR1 SGDLS, CDR2 YYNGEE. The CDR3 sequence is CASSVGLAGGDNEQFF. The CDR3 DNA reads TGTGCCAGCAGCGTCGGACTAGCGGGAGGGGACAATGAGCAGTTCTTC.

The chain is built from TRBV6-5 and TRBJ1-5, with D uncertain. The V gene's germline CDR1 is MNHEY and CDR2 SVGAGI. The CDR3 is made up of 14 amino acids. V was shortened by 5 bases and J by 4 bases, with 12 bases between the two germline ends. CDR3: CASSPKPINQPQHF. The CDR3 DNA reads TGTGCCAGCAGTCCTAAGCCGATAAATCAGCCCCAGCATTTT.

The chain carries TRBV10-1 and TRBJ2-7; TRBD1 matches 8 bases. V lost 4 bases to trimming and J lost 5 bases; unmatched junction nucleotides: 16. The germline V gene has CDR1 WNHNN and CDR2 SYGVQD (reference sequence). The CDR3 has 17 amino acids. The chain's CDR3 is CASSGGFFGQGMDEQYF. CDR3 in DNA: TGCGCCAGCAGTGGAGGTTTTTTCGGACAGGGTATGGACGAGCAGTACTTC.